This entry describes one T cell receptor beta chain. This sample is part of a study of PD-1 blockade in classical Hodgkin lymphoma. The protocol was immunoSEQ multiplex PCR, while the TCRdb copy is restricted to in-frame clones and leaves out a portion. The sample includes around 100,000 clones, 90% of them seen just once. Germline V lookup: CDR1 MNHEY, CDR2 SVGAGI. The V gene lost 10 bases and the J gene lost 3 bases, with 12 bases spanning the gap. The CDR3 loop spans 12 amino acids. Time point denoted: cycle 4 day 1 (C4D1), after about 6 weeks of nivolumab. Every single patient, without exception, relapsed after autologous stem cell transplantation, and brentuximab vedotin exposure varied.

The sequence derives from a human donor with classical Hodgkin lymphoma. This material consisted of peripheral blood mononuclear cells (PBMCs), taken before the fourth cycle of nivolumab. This chain joins TRBV6-5 and TRBJ1-1; D is ambiguous. This chain's CDR3 is CATIPGYTEAFF. CDR3 sequence (DNA): TGTGCCACAATCCCGGGGTACACTGAAGCTTTCTTT.